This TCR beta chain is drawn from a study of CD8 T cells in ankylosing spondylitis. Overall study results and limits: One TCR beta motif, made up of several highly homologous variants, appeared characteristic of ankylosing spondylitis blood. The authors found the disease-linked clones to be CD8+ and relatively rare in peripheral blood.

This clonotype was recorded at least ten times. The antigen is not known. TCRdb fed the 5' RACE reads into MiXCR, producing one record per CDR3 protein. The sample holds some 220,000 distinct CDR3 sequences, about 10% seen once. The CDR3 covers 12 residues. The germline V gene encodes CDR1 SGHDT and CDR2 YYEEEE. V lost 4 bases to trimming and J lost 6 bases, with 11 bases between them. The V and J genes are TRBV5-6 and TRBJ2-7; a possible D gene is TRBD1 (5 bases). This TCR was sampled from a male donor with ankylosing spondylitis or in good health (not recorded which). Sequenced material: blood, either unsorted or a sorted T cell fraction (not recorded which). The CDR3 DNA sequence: TGTGCCAGCAGCCAGGGAAATTTCGAGCAGTACTTC. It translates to CASSQGNFEQYF. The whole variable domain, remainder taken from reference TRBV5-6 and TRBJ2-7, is DAGVTQSPTHLIKTRGQQVTLRCSPKSGHDTVSWYQQALGQGPQFIFQYYEEEERQRGNFPDRFSGHQFPNYSSELNVNALLLGDSALYLCASSQGNFEQYFGPGTRLTVT.